Each of the 8 T cell receptor beta chains below was sequenced from the same sample in a study of T cells in Graves' hyperthyroidism and ophthalmopathy. The source material, RNA transcripts, was used to amplify TCR beta CDR3 regions. The HTBI primer set drove a first-round RT-PCR of the TCR CDR3. MiXCR, run by TCRdb on the multiplex PCR reads, gives a single entry per CDR3 protein. Of fewer than 400,000 distinct CDR3 sequences in the sample, 16% were seen once. The specimen sequenced was blood. The source of these receptors is a man aged 25-40 years with Graves' hyperthyroidism.

This clonotype showed up many times. The chain has TRBV20-1 and TRBJ2-3; 8 nucleotides align to TRBD2. CDR1 is DFQATT, CDR2 SNEGSKA, per germline (reference sequence). The length of the CDR3 is 13 residues. Losses at the gene ends were 7 bases for V and 5 bases for J; bases not matched to a gene: 8. The CDR3 reads CSVGAGGEDTQYF. The CDR3 nucleotides are TGCAGTGTCGGTGCGGGGGGCGAAGATACGCAGTATTTT.

CDR3 amino acids: CATSFSGSGQETQYF. The CDR3 DNA is TGTGCCACCAGTTTTAGCGGGAGCGGCCAAGAGACCCAGTACTTC. The chain recombines TRBV24-1 with TRBJ2-5, with 9 bases aligning to TRBD2. The J segment lost 1 base and the V segment lost 6 bases, leaving 5 bases of the junction unmatched. The CDR3 covers 15 residues. The germline CDR1 and CDR2 sequences are KGHDR and SFDVKD.

This chain uses TRBV7-3 with TRBJ2-1; 9 bases map to TRBD1. The CDR3 contains 17 residues. The V and J ends lost 5 bases and 3 bases, in that order; junction bases with no gene match: 11. Germline V lookup: CDR1 SGHTA, CDR2 FQGTGA. CDR3 sequence reads: CASSPTGGAYGYNEQFF. The CDR3 DNA reads as TGTGCCAGCAGCCCTACAGGGGGCGCTTATGGCTACAATGAGCAGTTCTTC.

This clonotype was seen at least ten times. The chain uses TRBV28 and TRBJ1-4; D is uncertain. The CDR3 contains 12 residues. V was pared by 4 bases and J by 4 bases, with 4 bases between. The germline gives CDR1 MDHEN, CDR2 SYDVKM. The CDR3 spells CASSSLNEKLFF. The CDR3 DNA reads as TGTGCCAGCAGTTCACTTAATGAAAAACTGTTTTTT.

This clonotype was counted at least ten times. The chain recombines TRBV29-1 with TRBJ1-1; 7 positions match TRBD1. With 6 bases clipped from V and 7 bases from J, the junction kept 11 bases outside the gene matches. Looked up from germline, CDR1 is SQVTM and CDR2 is ANQGSEA. CDR3 length: 13 residues. In DNA form, the CDR3 reads TGCAGCGTACAGGGGCTACGGGACGGTGAAGCTTTCTTT. As protein: CSVQGLRDGEAFF.

This clonotype was counted between two and nine times. The chain couples TRBV20-1 to TRBJ2-7, with 12 bases identical to TRBD2. The CDR3 is 15 residues long. Germline assignment: CDR1 DFQATT and CDR2 SNEGSKA (reference sequence). The J segment lost 6 bases and the V segment lost 3 bases, leaving 9 bases of the junction unmatched. Written as DNA, the CDR3 is TGCAGTGCTAGCCCGACTAGCGGGAGTTTGGTCGAGCAGTACTTC. Translation: CSASPTSGSLVEQYF.

This clonotype has just a few counts. V gene TRBV10-3 combines with J gene TRBJ1-1, with TRBD1 identical over 8 bases. CDR1 is ENHRY, CDR2 SYGVKD, per germline. V was pared by 4 bases and J by 6 bases, with 10 bases of the junction left unmatched. The CDR3 runs to 15 residues. This chain's CDR3 is CAISGRQGIYPEAFF. CDR3 DNA sequence: TGTGCCATCAGTGGGCGACAGGGGATATACCCTGAAGCTTTCTTT.

This clonotype was seen at least ten times. This chain joins TRBV30 and TRBJ2-3, with a weak D call TRBD2 (6 bases). The V gene lost 0 bases and the J gene lost 7 bases, with 11 bases spanning the gap. Germline CDR1 reads GTSNPN; CDR2 reads SVGIG (reference sequence). This CDR3 spans 13 amino acids. CDR3 nucleotides: TGTGCCTGGAGTGTAGGGGAGGCCAATACGCAGTATTTT. It is translated as CAWSVGEANTQYF.